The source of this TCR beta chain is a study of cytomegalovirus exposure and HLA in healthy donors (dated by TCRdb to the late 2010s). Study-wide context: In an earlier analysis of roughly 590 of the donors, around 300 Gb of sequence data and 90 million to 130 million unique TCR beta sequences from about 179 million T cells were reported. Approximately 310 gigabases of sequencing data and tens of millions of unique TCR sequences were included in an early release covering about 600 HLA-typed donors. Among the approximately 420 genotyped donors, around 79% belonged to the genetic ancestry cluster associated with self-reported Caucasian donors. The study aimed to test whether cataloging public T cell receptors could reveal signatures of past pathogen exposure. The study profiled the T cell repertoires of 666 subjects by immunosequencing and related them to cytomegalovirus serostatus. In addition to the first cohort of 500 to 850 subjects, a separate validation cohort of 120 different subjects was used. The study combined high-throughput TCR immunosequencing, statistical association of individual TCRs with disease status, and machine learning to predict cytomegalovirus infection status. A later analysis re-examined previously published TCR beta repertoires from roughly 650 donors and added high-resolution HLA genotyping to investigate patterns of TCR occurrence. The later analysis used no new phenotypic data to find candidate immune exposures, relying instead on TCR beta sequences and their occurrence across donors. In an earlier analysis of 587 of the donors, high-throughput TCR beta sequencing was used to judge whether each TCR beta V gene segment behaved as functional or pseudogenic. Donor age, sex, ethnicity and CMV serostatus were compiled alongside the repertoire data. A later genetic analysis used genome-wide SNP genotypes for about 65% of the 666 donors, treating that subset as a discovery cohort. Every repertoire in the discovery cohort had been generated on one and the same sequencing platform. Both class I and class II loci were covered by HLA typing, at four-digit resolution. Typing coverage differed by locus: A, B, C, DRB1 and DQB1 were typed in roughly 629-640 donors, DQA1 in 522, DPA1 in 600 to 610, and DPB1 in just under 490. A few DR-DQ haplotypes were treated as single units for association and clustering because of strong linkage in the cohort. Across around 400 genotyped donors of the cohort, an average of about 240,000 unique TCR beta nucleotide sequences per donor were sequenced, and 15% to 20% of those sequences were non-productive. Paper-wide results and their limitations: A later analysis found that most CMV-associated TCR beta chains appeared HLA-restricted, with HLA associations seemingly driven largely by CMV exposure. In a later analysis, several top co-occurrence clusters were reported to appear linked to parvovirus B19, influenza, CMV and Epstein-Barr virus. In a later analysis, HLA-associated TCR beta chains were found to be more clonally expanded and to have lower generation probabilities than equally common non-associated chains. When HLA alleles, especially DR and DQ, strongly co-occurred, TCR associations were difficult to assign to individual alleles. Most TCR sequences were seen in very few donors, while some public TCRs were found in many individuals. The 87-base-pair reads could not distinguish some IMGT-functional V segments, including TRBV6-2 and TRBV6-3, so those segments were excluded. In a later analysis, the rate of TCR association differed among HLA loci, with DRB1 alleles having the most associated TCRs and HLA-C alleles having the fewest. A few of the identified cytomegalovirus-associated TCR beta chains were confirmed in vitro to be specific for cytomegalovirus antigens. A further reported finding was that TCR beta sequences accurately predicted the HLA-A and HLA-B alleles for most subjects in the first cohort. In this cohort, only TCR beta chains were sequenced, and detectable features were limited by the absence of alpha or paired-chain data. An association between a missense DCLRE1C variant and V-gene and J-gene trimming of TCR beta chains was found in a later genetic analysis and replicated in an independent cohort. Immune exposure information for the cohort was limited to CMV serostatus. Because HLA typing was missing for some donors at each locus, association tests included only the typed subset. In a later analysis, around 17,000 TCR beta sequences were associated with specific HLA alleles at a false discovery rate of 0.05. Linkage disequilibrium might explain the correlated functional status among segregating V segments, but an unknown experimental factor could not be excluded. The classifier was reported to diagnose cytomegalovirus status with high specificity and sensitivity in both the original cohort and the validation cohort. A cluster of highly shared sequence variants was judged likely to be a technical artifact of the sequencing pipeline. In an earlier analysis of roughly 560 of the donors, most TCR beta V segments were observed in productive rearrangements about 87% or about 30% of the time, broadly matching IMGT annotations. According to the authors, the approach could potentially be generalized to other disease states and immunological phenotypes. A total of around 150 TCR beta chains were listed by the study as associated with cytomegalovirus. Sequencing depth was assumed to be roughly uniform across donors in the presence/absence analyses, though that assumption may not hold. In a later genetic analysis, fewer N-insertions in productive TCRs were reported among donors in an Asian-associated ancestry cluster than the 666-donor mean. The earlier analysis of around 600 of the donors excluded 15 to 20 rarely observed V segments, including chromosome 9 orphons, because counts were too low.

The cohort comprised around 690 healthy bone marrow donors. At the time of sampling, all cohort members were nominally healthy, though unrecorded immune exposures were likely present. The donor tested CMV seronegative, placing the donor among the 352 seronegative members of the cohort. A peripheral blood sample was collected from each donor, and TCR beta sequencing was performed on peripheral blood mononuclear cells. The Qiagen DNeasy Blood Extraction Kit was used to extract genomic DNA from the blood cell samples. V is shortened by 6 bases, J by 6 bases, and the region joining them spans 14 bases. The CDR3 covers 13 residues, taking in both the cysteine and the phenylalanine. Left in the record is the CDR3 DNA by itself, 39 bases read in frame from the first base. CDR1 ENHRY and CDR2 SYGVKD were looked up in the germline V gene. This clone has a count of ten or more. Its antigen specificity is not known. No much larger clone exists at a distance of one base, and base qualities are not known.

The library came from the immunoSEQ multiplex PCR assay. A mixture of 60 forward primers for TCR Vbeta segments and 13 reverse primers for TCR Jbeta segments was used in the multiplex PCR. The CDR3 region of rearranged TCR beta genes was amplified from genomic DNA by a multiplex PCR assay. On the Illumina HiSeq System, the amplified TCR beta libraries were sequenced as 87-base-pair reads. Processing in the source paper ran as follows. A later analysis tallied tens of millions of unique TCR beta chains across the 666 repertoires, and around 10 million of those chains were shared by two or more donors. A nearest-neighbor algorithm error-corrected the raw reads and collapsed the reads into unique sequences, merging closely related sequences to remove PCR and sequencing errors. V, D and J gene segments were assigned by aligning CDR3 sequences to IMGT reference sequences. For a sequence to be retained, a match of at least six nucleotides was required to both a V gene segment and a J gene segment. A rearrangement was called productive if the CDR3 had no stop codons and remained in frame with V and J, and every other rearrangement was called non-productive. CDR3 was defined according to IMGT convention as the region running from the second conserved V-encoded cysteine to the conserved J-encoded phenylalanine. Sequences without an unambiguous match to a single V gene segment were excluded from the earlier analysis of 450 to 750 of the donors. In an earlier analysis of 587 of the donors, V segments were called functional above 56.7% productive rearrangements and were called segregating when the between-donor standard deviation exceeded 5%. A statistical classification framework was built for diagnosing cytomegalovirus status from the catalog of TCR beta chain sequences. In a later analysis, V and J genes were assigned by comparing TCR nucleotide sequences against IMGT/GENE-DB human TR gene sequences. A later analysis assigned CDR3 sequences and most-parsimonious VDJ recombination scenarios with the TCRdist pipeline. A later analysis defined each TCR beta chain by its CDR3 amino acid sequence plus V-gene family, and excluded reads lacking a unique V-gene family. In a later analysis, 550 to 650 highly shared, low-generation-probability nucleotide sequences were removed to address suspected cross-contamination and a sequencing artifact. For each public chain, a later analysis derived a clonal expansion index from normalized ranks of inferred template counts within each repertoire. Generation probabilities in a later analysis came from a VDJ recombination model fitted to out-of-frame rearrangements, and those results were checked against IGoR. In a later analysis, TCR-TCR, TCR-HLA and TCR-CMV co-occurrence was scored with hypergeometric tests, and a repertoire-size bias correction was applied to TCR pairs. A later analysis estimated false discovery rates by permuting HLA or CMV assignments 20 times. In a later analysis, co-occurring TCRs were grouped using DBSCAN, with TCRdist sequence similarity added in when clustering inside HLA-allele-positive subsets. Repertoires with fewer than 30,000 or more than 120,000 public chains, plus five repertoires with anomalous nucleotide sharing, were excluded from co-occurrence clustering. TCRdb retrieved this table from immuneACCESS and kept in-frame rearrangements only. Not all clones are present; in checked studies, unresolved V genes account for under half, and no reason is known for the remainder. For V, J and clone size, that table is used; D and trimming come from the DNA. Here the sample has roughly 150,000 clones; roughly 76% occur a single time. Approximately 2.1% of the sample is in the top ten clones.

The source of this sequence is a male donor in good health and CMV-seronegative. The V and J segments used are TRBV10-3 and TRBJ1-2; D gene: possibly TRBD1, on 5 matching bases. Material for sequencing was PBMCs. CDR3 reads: CAIRTEVEDGYTF. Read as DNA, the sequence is TGTGCCATCAGGACAGAGGTGGAAGATGGCTACACCTTC.